The rows below give T cell receptor beta chains drawn from one sample of a study of blood T cell repertoires in COVID-19. Some clones are missing from TCRdb's copy, which holds only in-frame ones; the method was immunoSEQ multiplex PCR. Seen here are 200,000 to 300,000 clones, over 80% observed once, and the top ten hold roughly 3.3%. The sequencing input was peripheral blood. Receptors originate from a woman aged 35 to 49 with acute or convalescent COVID-19. The CDR3 runs from the conserved cysteine through the conserved F or W. D genes are given only for firm matches. The listing skips clone size in some rows; elsewhere it reads once, few, many or a size class.

D gene: TRBD2; clone size: NA; V gene: TRBV4-1; J gene: TRBJ2-5; CDR3 protein: CASSRQIGDAGGLETQYF; CDR3 DNA: TGCGCCAGCAGCCGCCAGATCGGAGATGCGGGGGGGTTAGAGACCCAGTACTTC
D gene: TRBD1; clone size: NA; V gene: TRBV4-1; J gene: TRBJ2-5; CDR3 protein: CASSQGWTGETQYF; CDR3 DNA: TGCGCCAGCAGCCAAGGTTGGACAGGGGAGACCCAGTACTTC
D gene: TRBD2; clone size: few; V gene: TRBV6-6; J gene: TRBJ2-3; CDR3 protein: CASSYGTSGGFNPQYF; CDR3 DNA: TGTGCCAGCAGTTACGGGACTAGCGGGGGCTTTAATCCGCAGTATTTT
D gene: TRBD2; clone size: NA; V gene: TRBV24-1; J gene: TRBJ2-1; CDR3 protein: CATSRFGRGLAGGPDEQFF; CDR3 DNA: TGTGCCACCAGCCGATTTGGCAGGGGACTAGCGGGGGGGCCTGATGAGCAGTTCTTC
D gene: NA; clone size: once; V gene: TRBV5-1; J gene: TRBJ1-1; CDR3 protein: CASSPELGARYTEAFF; CDR3 DNA: TGCGCCAGCAGCCCTGAGCTGGGGGCCAGGTACACTGAAGCTTTCTTT
D gene: TRBD1; clone size: NA; V gene: TRBV19; J gene: TRBJ1-4; CDR3 protein: CASRGTVNEKLFF; CDR3 DNA: TGTGCCAGTAGGGGGACAGTTAATGAAAAACTGTTTTTT
D gene: NA; clone size: NA; V gene: TRBV5-1; J gene: TRBJ1-5; CDR3 protein: CASSPRGGLGQPQHF; CDR3 DNA: TGCGCCAGCAGCCCCCGGGGGGGCTTGGGGCAGCCCCAGCATTTT
D gene: TRBD1; clone size: NA; V gene: TRBV3-1/TRBV3-2; J gene: TRBJ1-1; CDR3 protein: CASSHSRTGPADEAFF; CDR3 DNA: TGTGCCAGCAGCCATAGCCGGACAGGGCCTGCGGATGAAGCTTTCTTT
D gene: NA; clone size: NA; V gene: TRBV2; J gene: TRBJ1-5; CDR3 protein: CASSAFRTANQPQHF; CDR3 DNA: TGTGCCAGCAGCGCTTTCAGGACAGCCAATCAGCCCCAGCATTTT
D gene: NA; clone size: NA; V gene: TRBV2; J gene: TRBJ1-5; CDR3 protein: CASRDTPSNQPQHF; CDR3 DNA: TGTGCCAGCAGGGACACTCCTAGCAATCAGCCCCAGCATTTT
D gene: TRBD2; clone size: NA; V gene: TRBV3-1/TRBV3-2; J gene: TRBJ2-5; CDR3 protein: CASSRLRGETQYF; CDR3 DNA: TGTGCCAGCAGCCGACTGCGGGGGGAGACCCAGTACTTC
D gene: TRBD1; clone size: NA; V gene: TRBV9; J gene: TRBJ1-4; CDR3 protein: CASSVGTGATNEKLFF; CDR3 DNA: TGTGCCAGCAGCGTAGGGACAGGGGCAACTAATGAAAAACTGTTTTTT
D gene: TRBD1; clone size: NA; V gene: TRBV14; J gene: TRBJ2-5; CDR3 protein: CASSQGTGRVETQYF; CDR3 DNA: TGTGCCAGCAGCCAGGGGACAGGGAGGGTGGAGACCCAGTACTTC
D gene: TRBD1; clone size: NA; V gene: TRBV29-1; J gene: TRBJ1-4; CDR3 protein: CSVVPGQGNEKLFF; CDR3 DNA: TGCAGCGTTGTTCCGGGACAGGGCAATGAAAAACTGTTTTTT
D gene: TRBD2; clone size: NA; V gene: TRBV7-8; J gene: TRBJ2-2; CDR3 protein: CASSFMTSGGASGELFF; CDR3 DNA: TGTGCCAGCAGCTTTATGACTAGCGGGGGGGCGAGTGGGGAGCTGTTTTTT
D gene: NA; clone size: NA; V gene: TRBV29-1; J gene: TRBJ1-2; CDR3 protein: CSVGQGRDYGYTF; CDR3 DNA: TGCAGCGTTGGGCAGGGTCGGGACTATGGCTACACCTTC
D gene: NA; clone size: NA; V gene: TRBV5-5; J gene: TRBJ1-2; CDR3 protein: CASSLGSGASSGGYTF; CDR3 DNA: TGTGCCAGCAGCTTGGGGTCCGGCGCATCTAGCGGTGGCTACACCTTC
D gene: NA; clone size: NA; V gene: TRBV6-6; J gene: TRBJ2-1; CDR3 protein: CASSYSTVYNEQFF; CDR3 DNA: TGTGCCAGCAGTTACTCGACAGTCTACAATGAGCAGTTCTTC
D gene: NA; clone size: NA; V gene: TRBV3-1/TRBV3-2; J gene: TRBJ1-2; CDR3 protein: CASSQDGSRRWGVRYGYTF; CDR3 DNA: TGTGCCAGCAGCCAAGATGGAAGCCGGAGGTGGGGGGTTCGCTATGGCTACACCTTC
D gene: TRBD1; clone size: NA; V gene: TRBV30; J gene: TRBJ1-5; CDR3 protein: CAWNPGTGGFQPQHF; CDR3 DNA: TGTGCCTGGAATCCCGGGACAGGGGGCTTTCAGCCCCAGCATTTT
D gene: TRBD1; clone size: NA; V gene: TRBV5-1; J gene: TRBJ1-4; CDR3 protein: CASSPGHSTGATNEKLFF; CDR3 DNA: TGCGCCAGCAGCCCGGGTCACAGCACAGGGGCAACTAATGAAAAACTGTTTTTT
D gene: TRBD1; clone size: once; V gene: TRBV19; J gene: TRBJ1-2; CDR3 protein: CASSTLGQGRGYTF; CDR3 DNA: TGTGCCAGTAGTACCCTCGGACAGGGAAGGGGCTACACCTTC
D gene: TRBD2; clone size: NA; V gene: TRBV5-1; J gene: TRBJ2-3; CDR3 protein: CASSYWGAGGPTDTQYF; CDR3 DNA: TGCGCCAGCAGCTATTGGGGGGCGGGGGGGCCCACAGATACGCAGTATTTT
D gene: NA; clone size: NA; V gene: TRBV14; J gene: TRBJ2-5; CDR3 protein: CASSQGVWGRQETQYF; CDR3 DNA: TGTGCCAGCAGCCAAGGGGTATGGGGGAGGCAAGAGACCCAGTACTTC
D gene: NA; clone size: NA; V gene: TRBV5-1; J gene: TRBJ1-6; CDR3 protein: CASSLAQRTVAYNSPLHF; CDR3 DNA: TGCGCCAGCAGCTTGGCCCAACGGACAGTCGCTTATAATTCACCCCTCCACTTT
D gene: NA; clone size: NA; V gene: TRBV29-1; J gene: TRBJ2-1; CDR3 protein: CSVDRGSNYNEQFF; CDR3 DNA: TGCAGCGTTGATCGAGGGTCGAACTACAATGAGCAGTTCTTC
D gene: TRBD1; clone size: once; V gene: TRBV2; J gene: TRBJ2-1; CDR3 protein: CASSGQGYNEQFF; CDR3 DNA: TGTGCCAGCAGTGGACAGGGCTACAATGAGCAGTTCTTC
D gene: NA; clone size: NA; V gene: TRBV7-2; J gene: TRBJ1-5; CDR3 protein: CASSQNRRDGTQHF; CDR3 DNA: TGTGCCAGCAGCCAAAACAGGAGAGATGGGACCCAGCATTTT
D gene: NA; clone size: once; V gene: TRBV5-6; J gene: TRBJ1-2; CDR3 protein: CASSLAYRSPYGYTF; CDR3 DNA: TGTGCCAGCAGCTTGGCCTACAGGAGCCCCTATGGCTACACCTTC
D gene: TRBD1; clone size: NA; V gene: TRBV4-1; J gene: TRBJ1-1; CDR3 protein: CASSQGPTGVGVGTEAFF; CDR3 DNA: TGCGCCAGCAGCCAAGGGCCGACAGGGGTCGGCGTTGGCACTGAAGCTTTCTTT
D gene: TRBD2; clone size: once; V gene: TRBV9; J gene: TRBJ2-1; CDR3 protein: CASSSRLAGTYNEQFF; CDR3 DNA: TGTGCCAGCAGCTCTAGACTAGCGGGGACTTACAATGAGCAGTTCTTC
D gene: NA; clone size: NA; V gene: TRBV28; J gene: TRBJ2-3; CDR3 protein: CASGGAAADTQYF; CDR3 DNA: TGTGCCAGCGGGGGGGCCGCGGCAGATACGCAGTATTTT
D gene: NA; clone size: NA; V gene: TRBV12-5; J gene: TRBJ2-2; CDR3 protein: CASGVRGGVGELFF; CDR3 DNA: TGTGCTAGTGGTGTTAGGGGAGGAGTCGGGGAGCTGTTTTTT
D gene: TRBD1; clone size: NA; V gene: TRBV14; J gene: TRBJ1-1; CDR3 protein: CASSPTGGGTEAFF; CDR3 DNA: TGTGCCAGCAGCCCGACAGGGGGAGGCACTGAAGCTTTCTTT
D gene: NA; clone size: once; V gene: TRBV29-1; J gene: TRBJ1-5; CDR3 protein: CSVGEATGQPQHF; CDR3 DNA: TGCAGCGTTGGCGAAGCGACAGGTCAGCCCCAGCATTTT
D gene: NA; clone size: NA; V gene: TRBV30; J gene: TRBJ1-5; CDR3 protein: CAWSVEDNQPQHF; CDR3 DNA: TGTGCCTGGAGTGTCGAGGACAATCAGCCCCAGCATTTT
D gene: NA; clone size: NA; V gene: TRBV19; J gene: TRBJ1-1; CDR3 protein: CASTSRVAVNTEAFF; CDR3 DNA: TGTGCCAGTACTTCCAGGGTTGCGGTGAACACTGAAGCTTTCTTT
D gene: TRBD1; clone size: NA; V gene: TRBV30; J gene: TRBJ1-1; CDR3 protein: CAWSAVTGQYTEAFF; CDR3 DNA: TGTGCCTGGAGTGCCGTGACAGGGCAGTACACTGAAGCTTTCTTT
D gene: TRBD2; clone size: NA; V gene: TRBV4-2; J gene: TRBJ2-3; CDR3 protein: CASSRQLAGGGTDTQYF; CDR3 DNA: TGTGCCAGCAGCCGCCAACTAGCGGGGGGCGGCACAGATACGCAGTATTTT
D gene: NA; clone size: NA; V gene: TRBV19; J gene: TRBJ1-2; CDR3 protein: CASSIDHQGNYGYTF; CDR3 DNA: TGTGCCAGTAGTATAGATCATCAGGGAAACTATGGCTACACCTTC
D gene: NA; clone size: NA; V gene: TRBV3-1/TRBV3-2; J gene: TRBJ1-3; CDR3 protein: CASSPHLRASSGNTIYF; CDR3 DNA: TGTGCCAGCAGCCCGCACCTCAGGGCGAGCTCTGGAAACACCATATATTTT
D gene: TRBD1; clone size: NA; V gene: TRBV6-4; J gene: TRBJ1-2; CDR3 protein: CASRPWTGRGDYGYTF; CDR3 DNA: TGTGCCAGCAGACCTTGGACAGGTCGTGGGGACTATGGCTACACCTTC
D gene: TRBD2; clone size: NA; V gene: TRBV5-1; J gene: TRBJ2-1; CDR3 protein: CASSLLLAGGPNEQFF; CDR3 DNA: TGCGCCAGCAGCTTGTTGCTAGCGGGGGGGCCCAATGAGCAGTTCTTC
D gene: TRBD1; clone size: NA; V gene: TRBV5-1; J gene: TRBJ1-4; CDR3 protein: CASSSGTVNEKLFF; CDR3 DNA: TGCGCCAGCAGCTCGGGGACAGTCAACGAAAAACTGTTTTTT
D gene: TRBD1; clone size: NA; V gene: TRBV4-2; J gene: TRBJ1-1; CDR3 protein: CASRQGDRGLTEAFF; CDR3 DNA: TGTGCCAGCCGCCAGGGGGACAGGGGCTTGACTGAAGCTTTCTTT
D gene: NA; clone size: NA; V gene: TRBV19; J gene: TRBJ1-1; CDR3 protein: CASSINVWGPPEAFF; CDR3 DNA: TGTGCCAGTAGTATAAACGTTTGGGGGCCCCCTGAAGCTTTCTTT
D gene: TRBD1; clone size: NA; V gene: TRBV5-1; J gene: TRBJ1-1; CDR3 protein: CASSAYRGTEAFF; CDR3 DNA: TGCGCCAGCAGCGCGTACAGGGGCACTGAAGCTTTCTTT
D gene: NA; clone size: NA; V gene: TRBV5-1; J gene: TRBJ1-2; CDR3 protein: CASSADSYGYTF; CDR3 DNA: TGCGCCAGCAGCGCCGACAGCTATGGCTACACCTTC
D gene: NA; clone size: NA; V gene: TRBV2; J gene: TRBJ1-3; CDR3 protein: CASSFESSGNTIYF; CDR3 DNA: TGTGCCAGCAGCTTCGAGAGCTCTGGAAACACCATATATTTT
D gene: TRBD1; clone size: NA; V gene: TRBV7-3; J gene: TRBJ1-2; CDR3 protein: CASSWGQASYGYTF; CDR3 DNA: TGTGCCAGCAGCTGGGGACAGGCCAGCTATGGCTACACCTTC
D gene: NA; clone size: NA; V gene: TRBV18; J gene: TRBJ2-3; CDR3 protein: CASSPRRQGGTDTQYF; CDR3 DNA: TGTGCCAGCTCACCCCGGCGGCAGGGTGGGACAGATACGCAGTATTTT
D gene: NA; clone size: NA; V gene: TRBV19; J gene: TRBJ1-5; CDR3 protein: CASRVSRGRDQPQHF; CDR3 DNA: TGTGCCAGTAGGGTTTCCCGGGGTAGGGATCAGCCCCAGCATTTT
D gene: NA; clone size: NA; V gene: TRBV11-2; J gene: TRBJ1-2; CDR3 protein: CASSPTGSDYGYTF; CDR3 DNA: TGTGCCAGCAGCCCGACGGGGAGCGACTATGGCTACACCTTC
D gene: NA; clone size: NA; V gene: TRBV6-1; J gene: TRBJ2-3; CDR3 protein: CASSEIGVSTDTQYF; CDR3 DNA: TGTGCCAGCAGTGAGATCGGGGTTAGTACAGATACGCAGTATTTT
D gene: TRBD2; clone size: NA; V gene: TRBV24-1; J gene: TRBJ2-5; CDR3 protein: CATSDLRGGETQYF; CDR3 DNA: TGTGCCACCAGTGATTTACGGGGGGGAGAGACCCAGTACTTC
D gene: TRBD1; clone size: NA; V gene: TRBV19; J gene: TRBJ1-5; CDR3 protein: CASSIIFTRQGHSNQPQHF; CDR3 DNA: TGTGCCAGTAGTATAATATTTACGCGACAGGGTCATAGCAATCAGCCCCAGCATTTT
D gene: TRBD1; clone size: once; V gene: TRBV10-3; J gene: TRBJ1-6; CDR3 protein: CAIWDSESSYNSPLHF; CDR3 DNA: TGTGCCATCTGGGACAGCGAGAGCTCCTATAATTCACCCCTCCACTTT
D gene: NA; clone size: NA; V gene: TRBV11-2; J gene: TRBJ2-3; CDR3 protein: CASSLESGTSTDTQYF; CDR3 DNA: TGTGCCAGCAGCTTAGAGTCGGGTACCAGCACAGATACGCAGTATTTT